The TCR beta chain described here comes from a study of CD8 T cells in ankylosing spondylitis. Each TCR beta library was made by quantitative 5'-RACE that incorporated molecular barcodes. In TCRdb, the 5' RACE reads were re-called with MiXCR into one record per CDR3 protein. This table holds roughly 150,000 distinct CDR3 sequences, 9.5% to 10% found once. The study, taken as a whole, reports: Certain motif variants had earlier been reported in reactive arthritis synovial fluid and blood. Matched ankylosing spondylitis synovial fluid reportedly showed significant enrichment of disease-linked clones. Fewer than 10 highly homologous variants formed a TCR beta motif that appeared characteristic of ankylosing spondylitis blood.

This clonotype was seen repeatedly, ten times or more. What it binds is unknown. The germline gives CDR1 SQVTM, CDR2 ANQGSEA. The CDR3 consists of 14 residues. The V and J ends lost 6 bases and 6 bases, in that order; junction bases with no gene match: 10. The sequence was obtained from a female donor with ankylosing spondylitis or in good health (not recorded which). Sequenced: blood, either unsorted or a sorted T cell fraction (not recorded which). V is TRBV29-1 and J is TRBJ1-2, with 10 bases lining up with TRBD1. CDR3 nucleotides: TGCAGCGTGGCAGGAAGCGGGACAGGGGATGGCTACACCTTC. Encoded protein: CSVAGSGTGDGYTF. Full variable domain (missing parts from reference TRBV29-1 and TRBJ1-2): SAVISQKPSRDICQRGTSLTIQCQVDSQVTMMFWYRQQPGQSLTLIATANQGSEATYESGFVIDKFPISRPNLTFSTLTVSNMSPEDSSIYLCSVAGSGTGDGYTFGSGTRLTVV.